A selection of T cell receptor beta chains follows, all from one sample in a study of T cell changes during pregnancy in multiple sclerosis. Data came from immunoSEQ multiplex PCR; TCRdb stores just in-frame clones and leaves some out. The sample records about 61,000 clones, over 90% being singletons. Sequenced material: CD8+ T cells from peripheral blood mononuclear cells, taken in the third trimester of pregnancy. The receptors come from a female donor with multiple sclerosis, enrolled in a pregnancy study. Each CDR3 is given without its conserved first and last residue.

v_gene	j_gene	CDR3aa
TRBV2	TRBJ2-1	ASSVAGGREQF
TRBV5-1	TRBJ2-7	ASRDSASYEQY
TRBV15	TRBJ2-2	ATRGLFGELF
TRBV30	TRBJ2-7	AGYSGRFDEQY
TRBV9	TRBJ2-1	ASSGSGRAYNEQF
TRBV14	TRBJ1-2	ASSQGGGGPGKT
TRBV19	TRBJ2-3	ASRTGGDTQY
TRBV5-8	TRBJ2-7	ASSLGVSGSADEQY
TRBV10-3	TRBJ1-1	AISRGNTEAF
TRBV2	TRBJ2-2	ASSGGLVVGELF
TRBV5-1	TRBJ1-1	ASSPGDIRTF
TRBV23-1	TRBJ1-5	ASARVVGRLYSNQPQH
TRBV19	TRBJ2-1	ASSYGGSYNEQF
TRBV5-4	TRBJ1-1	ASSHGDTEAF